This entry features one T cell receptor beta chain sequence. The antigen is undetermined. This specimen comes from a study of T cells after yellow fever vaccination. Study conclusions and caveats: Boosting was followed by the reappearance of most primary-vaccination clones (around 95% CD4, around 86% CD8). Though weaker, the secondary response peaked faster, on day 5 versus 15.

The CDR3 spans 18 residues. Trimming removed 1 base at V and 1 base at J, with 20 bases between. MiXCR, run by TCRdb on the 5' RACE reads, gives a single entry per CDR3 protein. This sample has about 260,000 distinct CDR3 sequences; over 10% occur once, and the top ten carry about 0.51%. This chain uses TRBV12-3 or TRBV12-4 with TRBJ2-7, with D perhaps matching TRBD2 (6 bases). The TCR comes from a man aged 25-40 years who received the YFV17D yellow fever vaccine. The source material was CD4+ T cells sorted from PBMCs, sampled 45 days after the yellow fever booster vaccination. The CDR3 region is CASSLETRRESRSYEQYF. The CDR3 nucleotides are TGTGCCAGCAGTTTAGAGACTAGGAGGGAGTCCCGATCCTACGAGCAGTACTTC.